The rows below give T cell receptor beta chains drawn from one sample of a study of tumor and adjacent non-tumor tissue in lung cancer. TCRdb used MiXCR to reprocess the multiplex PCR reads, holding one entry per CDR3 protein. The table has tens of thousands of distinct CDR3 sequences, less than 75% seen once. Sequences were obtained from distant non-tumor lung tissue. Receptor source: a woman between 45 and 65 years old with non-small cell lung cancer. Each CDR3 is given with its conserved first and last residue. A D gene is named only where the DNA matches it firmly. Clone size is given for some rows only: seen once, a few or many times, or a class if the clone is expanded.

NA,TRBV6-1,NA,TRBJ1-5,TGTGCAAGCAGTGAAGTGGAGTGGTCAGATCAGCCCCAGCATTTT,CASSEVEWSDQPQHF
NA,TRBV20-1,NA,TRBJ1-5,TGCAGTGCTAGAAGGATAGGAGCCGGGAGCAATCAGCCCCAGGATTTT,CSARRIGAGSNQPQDF
NA,TRBV6-1,many,TRBJ2-1,TGTGCCAGCAGTGAAGCGGAGGGGGCGAATGAGCAGTTCTTC,CASSEAEGANEQFF
NA,TRBV28,many,TRBJ1-5,TGTGCCAGCAGTCCCCTGGGGGTTGGTAGTCAGCCCCAGCATTTT,CASSPLGVGSQPQHF
NA,TRBV11-2,NA,TRBJ2-7,TGTACCAGCAGCTTAGCGGTTGTGTACGAGCAGTACTTT,CTSSLAVVYEQYF
NA,TRBV12-3/TRBV12-4,many,TRBJ1-6,TGTGCCAGCAGCCAGGGACAATATAATTCACCCCTCCACTTT,CASSQGQYNSPLHF
TRBD1,TRBV20-1,NA,TRBJ1-2,TGCAGTTCCGCGCCGACAGGGGGTCATGATTACACCTTC,CSSAPTGGHDYTF
NA,TRBV4-1,NA,TRBJ1-2,TGCGCCGGCAGCCAAGGAGGGGGGGCCTATGGCTACACCTTC,CAGSQGGGAYGYTF
NA,TRBV20-1,NA,TRBJ1-2,TGCAGTGCTAGTGGGGGGGCGCCAACTAACTATGGCTACACCTTC,CSASGGAPTNYGYTF
TRBD1,TRBV6-5,NA,TRBJ2-1,TGTGCCTGCAGTTCCGTCCCGGGACAGGGGACTGATGAGCAGTTCTTC,CACSSVPGQGTDEQFF
TRBD2,TRBV11-2,NA,TRBJ2-1,TGTGCCAGCAGCTTTAAGACTAGCAGGTTCATTGAGCAGTTCTTC,CASSFKTSRFIEQFF
TRBD2,TRBV11-2,many,TRBJ2-1,TGTGCCAGCAGCTTAGTCGGCGGGAGGGCCGTCAATGAGCAGTTCTTC,CASSLVGGRAVNEQFF
TRBD2,TRBV20-1,NA,TRBJ2-1,TGCAGTGCTAGAGTAACACTAGCGGGAGGGAGCTCCTACAATGAGCAGCTCTTC,CSARVTLAGGSSYNEQLF
NA,TRBV28,NA,TRBJ1-2,TGTGCCAGCAGTTCATCGAACTATGGCTACACCTTC,CASSSSNYGYTF
TRBD1,TRBV12-3/TRBV12-4,many,TRBJ2-7,TGTGCCAGCAGACCGACAGGGGGCTACGAGCAGTACTTC,CASRPTGGYEQYF
NA,TRBV6-6,NA,TRBJ2-1,TGTGCCAGCAGTATGGTGAGCTCCTACGATGAGCGGTTCTTC,CASSMVSSYDERFF
NA,TRBV4-1,NA,TRBJ1-1,TGCGCCAGCAGCCAAGACCAGTATCTATTGAACACTGAAGCTTTCTTT,CASSQDQYLLNTEAFF
TRBD1,TRBV10-3,many,TRBJ1-3,TGTGCCATCACCGACAGGGGATCTTCCGGAAACACCATATATTTT,CAITDRGSSGNTIYF
TRBD1,TRBV20-1,NA,TRBJ2-1,TGCAGTGAATCGGACAGGGGCAATGAGTGGTTCTTC,CSESDRGNEWFF
NA,TRBV6-2/TRBV6-3,many,TRBJ2-1,TGTGCCATCGGAGACATGGTGGACGGTGAGCAGTTCTTC,CAIGDMVDGEQFF
TRBD2,TRBV20-1,many,TRBJ2-1,TGCAGTGCTGGCCGGGCGGGAGAAAAGGATGAGCAGTTCTTC,CSAGRAGEKDEQFF
TRBD2,TRBV11-2,NA,TRBJ2-7,TGTGCCAGCAGGCTAAGAAGACTAGCGGTCTCGGACGAGCAGCACTTC,CASRLRRLAVSDEQHF